This TCR beta chain stems from a study of response to subunit inactivated influenza vaccine. General study findings and limits: Seasonal influenza vaccination, on each occasion, was suggested by the authors to recruit few new T cells.

From germline, CDR1 is SGHTA and CDR2 FQGNSA. V lost 0 bases and J lost 6, with 9 bases in between. There are 13 residues in the CDR3. In TCRdb, the RT-PCR reads were re-called with MiXCR into one record per CDR3 protein. The sample records about 780,000 distinct CDR3 sequences, about 18% being singletons. This clonotype was observed a few times. What it binds is unknown. The source is a middle-aged man who received an inactivated influenza vaccine. This specimen consisted of PBMCs from blood, obtained around 5 days after vaccination. The rearrangement uses TRBV7-2 and TRBJ2-7, with D uncertain. In nucleotides, the CDR3 is TGTGCCAGCAGCTTAGCACCCTCTCTCGAGCAGTACTTC. Translated: CASSLAPSLEQYF.